What follows are 8 T cell receptor beta chains derived from one specimen sequenced in a study of CD8 T cells in ankylosing spondylitis. TCRdb processed the 5' RACE reads anew with MiXCR; each CDR3 protein has one entry. The table records 200,000 to 250,000 distinct CDR3 sequences, about 10% of them present only once. The sample comprised blood, either unsorted or a sorted T cell fraction (not recorded which). Receptor source: a male donor with ankylosing spondylitis or in good health (not recorded which).

There are a few counts of this clonotype. The chain is built from TRBV25-1 and TRBJ2-1; 11 bases align to TRBD1. This CDR3 has 19 residues. V shed 2 bases, J shed 7 bases, and the junction held 16 bases outside the gene matches. The germline V gene encodes CDR1 MGHDK and CDR2 SYGVNS. CDR3 sequence: CASSENVQRDRGTGNEQFF. In nucleotides, the CDR3 is TGTGCCAGCAGTGAAAACGTCCAGCGGGACAGGGGGACCGGGAATGAGCAGTTCTTC.

This clonotype was seen repeatedly, ten times or more. The gene calls are TRBV28 and TRBJ2-7; D uncertain. This CDR3 has 14 residues. The germline gives CDR1 MDHEN, CDR2 SYDVKM. Trimming shortened V by 2 bases and J by 0 bases, and 8 bases separated the two germline ends. The CDR3 sequence: CASSLPLNSYEQYF. The CDR3 region has the DNA TGTGCCAGCAGTTTACCTCTAAACTCCTACGAGCAGTACTTC.

This clonotype has just a few counts. The rearrangement joins TRBV20-1 to TRBJ2-1, with D perhaps matching TRBD1 (6 bases). Trimming removed 2 bases at V and 7 bases at J, with 12 bases between. The CDR3 contains 13 residues. Per the germline V gene, CDR1 is DFQATT and CDR2 is SNEGSKA (reference sequence). The CDR3 DNA is TGCAGTGCTAGACAAACAGGGTATAATGAGCAGTTCTTC. This encodes CSARQTGYNEQFF.

This clonotype has ten or more counts. The chain has TRBV10-3 and TRBJ1-6, with a tentative D call TRBD1 (6 bases). This CDR3 spans 13 amino acids. Germline V gene sequence: CDR1 ENHRY, CDR2 SYGVKD. The V gene lost 8 bases and the J gene lost 8 bases, with 13 bases spanning the gap. CDR3 nucleotides: TGTGCCATCGCATCAGGGGAGGATTCACCCCTCCACTTT. Encoded protein: CAIASGEDSPLHF.

The chain combines TRBV11-1 with TRBJ1-1; 7 bases fit TRBD1. This CDR3 comprises 18 residues. The germline CDR1 and CDR2 sequences are SGHAT and FQDESV (reference sequence). Unmatched junction bases numbered 17, after V lost 1 base and J lost 6 bases. CDR3 loop: CASSLVGRQGGRGAEAFF. The DNA for the CDR3 is TGTGCCAGCAGCTTAGTTGGAAGACAGGGTGGACGAGGCGCTGAAGCTTTCTTT. Complete variable domain (other parts from reference TRBV11-1 and TRBJ1-1): EAEVAQSPRYKITEKSQAVAFWCDPISGHATLYWYRQILGQGPELLVQFQDESVVDDSQLPKDRFSAERLKGVDSTLKIQPAELGDSAMYLCASSLVGRQGGRGAEAFFGQGTRLTVV.

V usage is TRBV20-1 and J usage is TRBJ2-5, with 11 bases that match TRBD2. This CDR3 comprises 16 residues. Germline V gene data show CDR1 as DFQATT and CDR2 as SNEGSKA (reference sequence). Losses at the gene ends were 4 bases for V and 5 bases for J; bases not matched to a gene: 12. The CDR3 sequence: CSAKRASGGFWETQYF. The CDR3, as DNA: TGCAGTGCTAAGCGGGCTAGCGGGGGGTTTTGGGAGACCCAGTACTTC.

This clonotype was picked up many times. The rearrangement joins TRBV12-3 or TRBV12-4 to TRBJ1-5; 10 bases line up with TRBD1. The V segment lost 8 bases and the J segment 9 bases; nucleotides outside the gene matches: 7. The CDR3 spans 13 residues. In DNA, the CDR3 is TGTGCCAGCGCGCGACAGGGGGCATGGCCCCAGCATTTT. It specifies CASARQGAWPQHF.

This clonotype was recorded at least ten times. J is TRBJ1-4 and V is TRBV29-1; D perhaps matches TRBD1 (5 bases). Germline CDR1 reads SQVTM; CDR2 reads ANQGSEA. Trimming removed 2 bases at V and 0 bases at J, with 7 bases between. The length of the CDR3 is 14 residues. CDR3 nucleotides: TGCAGCGTTGAACGGGACTCAACTAATGAAAAACTGTTTTTT. It specifies CSVERDSTNEKLFF.